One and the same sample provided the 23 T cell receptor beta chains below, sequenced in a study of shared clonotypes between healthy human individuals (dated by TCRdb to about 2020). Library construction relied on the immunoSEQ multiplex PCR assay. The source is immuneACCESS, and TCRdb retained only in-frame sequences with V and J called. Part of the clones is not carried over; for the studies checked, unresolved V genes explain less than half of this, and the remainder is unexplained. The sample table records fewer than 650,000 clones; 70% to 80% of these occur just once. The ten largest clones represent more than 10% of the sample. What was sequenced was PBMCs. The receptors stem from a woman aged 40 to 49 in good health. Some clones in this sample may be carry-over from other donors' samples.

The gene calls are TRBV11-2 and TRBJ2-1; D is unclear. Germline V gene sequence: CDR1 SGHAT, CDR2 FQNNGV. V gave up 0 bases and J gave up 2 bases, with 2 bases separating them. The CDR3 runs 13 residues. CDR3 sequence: CASSLETYNEQFF. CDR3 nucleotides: TGTGCCAGCAGCTTAGAGACCTACAATGAGCAGTTCTTC. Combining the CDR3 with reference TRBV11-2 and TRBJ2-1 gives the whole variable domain EAGVAQSPRYKIIEKRQSVAFWCNPISGHATLYWYQQILGQGPKLLIQFQNNGVVDDSQLPKDRFSAERLKGVDSTLKIQPAKLEDSAVYLCASSLETYNEQFFGPGTRLTVL.

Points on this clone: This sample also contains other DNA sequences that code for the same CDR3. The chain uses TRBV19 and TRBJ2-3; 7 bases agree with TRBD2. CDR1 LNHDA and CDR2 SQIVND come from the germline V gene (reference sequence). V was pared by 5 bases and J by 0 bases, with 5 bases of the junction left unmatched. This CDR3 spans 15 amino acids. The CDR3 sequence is CASSPSGISTDTQYF. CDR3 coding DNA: TGTGCCAGTAGTCCAAGCGGGATTAGCACAGATACGCAGTATTTT.

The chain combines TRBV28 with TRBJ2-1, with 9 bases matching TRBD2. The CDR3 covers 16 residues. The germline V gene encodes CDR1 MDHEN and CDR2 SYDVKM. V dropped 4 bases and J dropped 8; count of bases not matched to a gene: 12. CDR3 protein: CASSYPAGLATDEQFF. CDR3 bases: TGTGCCAGCAGTTACCCTGCTGGACTAGCGACGGATGAGCAGTTCTTC.

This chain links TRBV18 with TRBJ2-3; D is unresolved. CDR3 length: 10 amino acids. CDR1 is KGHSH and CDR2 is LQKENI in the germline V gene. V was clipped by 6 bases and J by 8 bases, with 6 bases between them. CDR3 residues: CASSVGTQYF. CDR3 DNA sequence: TGTGCCAGCTCGGTCGGTACGCAGTATTTT. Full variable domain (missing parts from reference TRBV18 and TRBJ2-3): NAGVMQNPRHLVRRRGQEARLRCSPMKGHSHVYWYRQLPEEGLKFMVYLQKENIIDESGMPKERFSAEFPKEGPSILRIQQVVRGDSAAYFCASSVGTQYFGPGTRLTVL.

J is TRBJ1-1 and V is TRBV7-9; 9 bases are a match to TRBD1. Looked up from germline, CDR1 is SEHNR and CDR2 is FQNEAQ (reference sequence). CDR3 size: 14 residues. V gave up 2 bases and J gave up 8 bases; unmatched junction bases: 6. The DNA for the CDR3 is TGTGCCAGCAGCTTAACACAGGGGGCTGCCGAAGCTTTCTTT. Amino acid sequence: CASSLTQGAAEAFF.

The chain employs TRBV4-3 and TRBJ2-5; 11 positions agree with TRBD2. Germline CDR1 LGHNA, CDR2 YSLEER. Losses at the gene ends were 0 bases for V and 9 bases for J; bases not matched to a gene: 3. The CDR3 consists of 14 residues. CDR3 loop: CASSQELAGAPQYF. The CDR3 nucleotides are TGCGCCAGCAGCCAAGAACTAGCGGGAGCGCCCCAGTACTTC.

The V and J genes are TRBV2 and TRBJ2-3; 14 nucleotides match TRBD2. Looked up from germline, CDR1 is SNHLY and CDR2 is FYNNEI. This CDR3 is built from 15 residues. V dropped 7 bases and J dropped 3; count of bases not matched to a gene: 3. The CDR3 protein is CASKTSGRGTDTQYF. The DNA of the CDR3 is TGTGCCAGCAAGACTAGCGGGAGGGGGACAGATACGCAGTATTTT. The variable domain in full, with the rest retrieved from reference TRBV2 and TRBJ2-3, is EPEVTQTPSHQVTQMGQEVILRCVPISNHLYFYWYRQILGQKVEFLVSFYNNEISEKSEIFDDQFSVERPDGSNFTLKIRSTKLEDSAMYFCASKTSGRGTDTQYFGPGTRLTVL.

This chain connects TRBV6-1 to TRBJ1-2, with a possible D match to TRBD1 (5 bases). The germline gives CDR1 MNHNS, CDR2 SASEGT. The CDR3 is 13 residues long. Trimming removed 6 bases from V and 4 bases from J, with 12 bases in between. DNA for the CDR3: TGTGCCAGCAGCGACCAGGGTCTCTATGGCTACACCTTC. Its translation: CASSDQGLYGYTF.

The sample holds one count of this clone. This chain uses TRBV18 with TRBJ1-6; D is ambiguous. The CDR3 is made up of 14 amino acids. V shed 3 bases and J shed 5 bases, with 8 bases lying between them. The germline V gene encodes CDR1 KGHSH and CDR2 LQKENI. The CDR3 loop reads CASSPFLDNSPLHF. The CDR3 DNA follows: TGTGCCAGCTCACCGTTTCTGGATAATTCACCCCTCCACTTT.

The CDR3 DNA follows: TGTGCCATCAGTGAGGGGACTAGCGTATACAATGAGCAGTTCTTC. It translates to CAISEGTSVYNEQFF. The genes are TRBV10-3 and TRBJ2-1; 10 nucleotides align to TRBD2. V lost 2 bases to trimming and J lost 4 bases; unmatched junction nucleotides: 2. This CDR3 spans 15 amino acids. Germline CDR1 and CDR2: ENHRY and SYGVKD.

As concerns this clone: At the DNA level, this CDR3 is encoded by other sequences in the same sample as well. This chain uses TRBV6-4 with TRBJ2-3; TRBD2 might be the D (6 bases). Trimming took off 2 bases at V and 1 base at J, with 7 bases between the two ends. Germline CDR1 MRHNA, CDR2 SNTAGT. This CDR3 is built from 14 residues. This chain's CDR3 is CASSDGGGTDTQYF. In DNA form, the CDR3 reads TGTGCCAGCAGTGACGGCGGGGGCACAGATACGCAGTATTTT.

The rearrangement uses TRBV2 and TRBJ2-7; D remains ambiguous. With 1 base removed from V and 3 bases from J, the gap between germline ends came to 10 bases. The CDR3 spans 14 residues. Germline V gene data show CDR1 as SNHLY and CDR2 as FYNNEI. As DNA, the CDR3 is TGTGCCAGCAGTGAAGGGCCCGTTCTCTACGAGCAGTACTTC. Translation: CASSEGPVLYEQYF.

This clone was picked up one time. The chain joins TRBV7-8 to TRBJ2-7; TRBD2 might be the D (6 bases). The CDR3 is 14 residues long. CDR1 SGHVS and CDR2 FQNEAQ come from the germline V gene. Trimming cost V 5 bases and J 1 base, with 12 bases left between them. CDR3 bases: TGTGCCAGCAGCCGGAGGGACTTTTCCTACGAGCAGTACTTC. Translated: CASSRRDFSYEQYF.

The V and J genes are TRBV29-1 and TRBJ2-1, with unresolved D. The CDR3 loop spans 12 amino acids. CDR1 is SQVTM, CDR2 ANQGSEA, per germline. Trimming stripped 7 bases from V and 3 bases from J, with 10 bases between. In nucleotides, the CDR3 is TGCAGCGCCGCTCAGGTCTACAATGAGCAGTTCTTC. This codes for CSAAQVYNEQFF.

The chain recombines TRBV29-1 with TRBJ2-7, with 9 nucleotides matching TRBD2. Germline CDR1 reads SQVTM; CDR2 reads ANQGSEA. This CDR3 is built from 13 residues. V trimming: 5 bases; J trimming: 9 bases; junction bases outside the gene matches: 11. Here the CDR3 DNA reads TGCAGCGTTTCTGCGGGAGGGCCTTCCGGGCAGTACTTC. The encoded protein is CSVSAGGPSGQYF.

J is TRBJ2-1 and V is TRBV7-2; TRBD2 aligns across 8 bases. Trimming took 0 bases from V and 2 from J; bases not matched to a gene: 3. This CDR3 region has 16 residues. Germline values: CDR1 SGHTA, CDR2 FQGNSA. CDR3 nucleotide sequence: TGTGCCAGCAGCTTAGCTAGCGGGATCGCCTACAATGAGCAGTTCTTC. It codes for CASSLASGIAYNEQFF.

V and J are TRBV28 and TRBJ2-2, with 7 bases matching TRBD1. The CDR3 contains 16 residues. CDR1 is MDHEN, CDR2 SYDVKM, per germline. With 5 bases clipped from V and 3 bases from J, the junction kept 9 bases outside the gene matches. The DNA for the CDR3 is TGTGCCAGCAGTACCCCATCGGGACAGCACACCGGGGAGCTGTTTTTT. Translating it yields CASSTPSGQHTGELFF.

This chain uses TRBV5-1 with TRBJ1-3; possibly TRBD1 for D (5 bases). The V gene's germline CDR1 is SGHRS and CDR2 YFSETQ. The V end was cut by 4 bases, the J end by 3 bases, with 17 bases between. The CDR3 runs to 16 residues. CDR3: CASSRAMGLRGNTIYF. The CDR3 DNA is TGCGCCAGCAGCCGCGCGATGGGACTTCGTGGAAACACCATATATTTT.

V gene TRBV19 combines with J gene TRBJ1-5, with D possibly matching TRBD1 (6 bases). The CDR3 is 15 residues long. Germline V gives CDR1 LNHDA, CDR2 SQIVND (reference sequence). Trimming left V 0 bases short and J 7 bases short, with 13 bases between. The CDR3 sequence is CASSIDAGEGQPQHF. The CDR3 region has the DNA TGTGCCAGTAGTATAGATGCAGGGGAGGGGCAGCCCCAGCATTTT.

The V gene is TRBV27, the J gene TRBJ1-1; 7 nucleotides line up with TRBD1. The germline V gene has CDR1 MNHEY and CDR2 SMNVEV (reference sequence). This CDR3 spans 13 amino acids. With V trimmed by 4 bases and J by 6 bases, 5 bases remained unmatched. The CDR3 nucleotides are TGTGCCAGCAGTTCTCGGGGACAGCCTGAAGCTTTCTTT. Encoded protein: CASSSRGQPEAFF.

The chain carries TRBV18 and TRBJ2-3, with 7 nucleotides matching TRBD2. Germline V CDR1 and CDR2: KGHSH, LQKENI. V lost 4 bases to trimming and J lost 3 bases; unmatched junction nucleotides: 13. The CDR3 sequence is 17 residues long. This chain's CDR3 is CASSLGLSSGTTDTQYF. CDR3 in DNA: TGTGCCAGCTCACTGGGTTTGTCTAGCGGAACGACAGATACGCAGTATTTT.

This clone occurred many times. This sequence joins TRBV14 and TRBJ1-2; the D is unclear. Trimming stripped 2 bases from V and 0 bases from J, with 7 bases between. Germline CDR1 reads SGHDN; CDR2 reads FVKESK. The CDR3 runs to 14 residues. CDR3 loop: CASSQRSPNYGYTF. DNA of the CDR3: TGTGCCAGCAGCCAAAGGAGTCCTAACTATGGCTACACCTTC.

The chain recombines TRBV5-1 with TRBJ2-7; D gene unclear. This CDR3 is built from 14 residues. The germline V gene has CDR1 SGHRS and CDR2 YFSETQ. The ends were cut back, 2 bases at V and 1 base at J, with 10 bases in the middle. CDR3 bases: TGCGCCAGCAGCTTTGACTCGGAGTCCTACGAGCAGTACTTC. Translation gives CASSFDSESYEQYF. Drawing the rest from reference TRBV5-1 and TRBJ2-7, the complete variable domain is KAGVTQTPRYLIKTRGQQVTLSCSPISGHRSVSWYQQTPGQGLQFLFEYFSETQRNKGNFPGRFSGRQFSNSRSEMNVSTLELGDSALYLCASSFDSESYEQYFGPGTRLTVT.